These 8 T cell receptor beta chains originate from one sample sequenced in a study of T cells after yellow fever vaccination (dated by TCRdb to the late 2010s). The library was prepared using 5' RACE. The data were produced on an Illumina HiSeq 2500. TCRdb ran its own pipeline on the public reads, namely fastp trimming at Q25 and MiXCR clone calling, and kept in-frame beta chains. Rows with a matching CDR3 protein are joined into one entry that keeps the most common DNA and genes. The sample has 60,000 to 95,000 distinct CDR3 sequences on record, around 7.8% of them singletons. 25% to 35% of the sample is taken by the ten largest. Sample treatment or condition, as interpreted from the label and publication: live attenuated yellow fever vaccine strain. The material sequenced was CD8+ T cells sorted from PBMCs, taken less than 11 days after the first yellow fever vaccination. The source of these receptors is a man between 18 and 29 years old who received the YFV17D yellow fever vaccine.

The chain joins TRBV21-1 to TRBJ2-7. TRBV21-1 is tagged as a pseudogene. The CDR3 loop spans 14 amino acids. DNA for the CDR3: TGTGCCAGCAGCAAAGATGGGATGGGTTACGAGCAGTACGTC. Residues: CASSKDGMGYEQYV.

This clonotype was seen ten or more times. The chain carries TRBV9 and TRBJ2-7; possibly TRBD2 for D (6 bases). CDR1 SGDLS and CDR2 YYNGEE come from the germline V gene. Between the trimmed V and J ends, which lost 1 base and 5 bases, there was a span of 7 bases. The CDR3 length is 12 residues. CDR3 sequence: CASSVREDEQYV. The DNA of the CDR3 is TGTGCCAGCAGCGTAAGGGAGGACGAGCAGTACGTC.

This clonotype was seen many times. The chain couples TRBV29-1 to TRBJ2-1; D call uncertain. The CDR3 has 15 amino acids. V gave up 6 bases and J gave up 6 bases, with 21 bases separating them. Germline-derived CDR1 and CDR2 are SQVTM and ANQGSEA. CDR3: CSVEKGARSANEQFF. Here the CDR3 DNA reads TGCAGCGTGGAAAAGGGTGCCAGATCCGCCAATGAGCAGTTCTTC.

This clonotype was counted ten times or more. This chain links TRBV6-1 with TRBJ2-1; 9 bases fit TRBD1. V gave up 4 bases and J gave up 8 bases; unmatched junction bases: 9. Germline CDR1 is MNHNS and CDR2 is SASEGT. This CDR3 is 15 amino acids long. CDR3 bases: TGTGCCAGCAGTGTCCGTGGGACAGGGTTCCATGAGCAGTTCTTC. Its protein is CASSVRGTGFHEQFF.

This clonotype was recorded many times. The chain recombines TRBV7-6 with TRBJ2-1, with TRBD2 matching over 12 bases. Germline CDR1 reads SGHVS; CDR2 reads FNYEAQ. Trimming took 5 bases from V and 7 from J; bases not matched to a gene: 9. This CDR3 spans 16 amino acids. The CDR3 sequence: CASSVPLAGGLNEQFF. The CDR3 nucleotides are TGTGCCAGCAGCGTCCCTCTAGCGGGGGGGCTGAATGAGCAGTTCTTC.

The V and J genes are TRBV7-9 and TRBJ1-5; 8 bases are a match to TRBD1. CDR3 length: 16 amino acids. The ends lost 3 bases at V and 1 base at J; junction bases unmatched: 5. Germline CDR1 is SEHNR and CDR2 is FQNEAQ (reference sequence). CDR3 residues: CASSFSGGESNQPQHF. CDR3 sequence (DNA): TGTGCCAGCAGCTTTTCAGGGGGCGAGAGCAATCAGCCCCAGCATTTT.

The genes are TRBV29-1 and TRBJ1-2, with D tentatively TRBD1 (6 bases). The CDR3 runs to 14 residues. CDR1 and CDR2 from the germline V gene are SQVTM and ANQGSEA. Trimming shortened V by 4 bases and J by 11 bases, and 23 bases separated the two germline ends. CDR3 DNA: TGCAGCGTTGTAGGCGCAGGGACACAAATATGGTACACCTTC. Its protein is CSVVGAGTQIWYTF.

This CDR3 reads CASSFASDTQYF. DNA for the CDR3: TGTGCCAGCAGTTTCGCCTCAGATACGCAGTATTTT. This chain connects TRBV6-2 or TRBV6-3 to TRBJ2-3; D gene ambiguous. This CDR3 has 12 residues. Germline CDR1 reads MNHEY; CDR2 reads SVGEGT. Trimming shortened V by 4 bases and J by 4 bases, and 6 bases separated the two germline ends.